This TCR beta chain is from a study of beta chain features in type 1 diabetes. The whole isolated RNA underwent reverse transcription, so sequencing captured expressed TCRB transcripts. Assay used: immunoSEQ multiplex PCR; TCRdb lists only in-frame clones, some missing. In the table there are 900,000 or so clones, 17% of which are singletons. CDR1 and CDR2 (germline): SGHTA, FQGTGA. The ends lost 5 bases at V and 11 bases at J; junction bases unmatched: 12. The CDR3 has 15 amino acids. The sample holds a few counts of this clone. The V call is TRBV7-3, the J call TRBJ2-1, with TRBD2 matching 10 bases. The sequencing sample was made of naive CD4+ T cells from blood. The TCR sequence derives from a woman aged 18-29 years in good health. The CDR3 nucleotides are TGTGCCAGCAGCCCCAGTGCTAGCGGGGGCGTTAAGCAGTTCTTC. Its translation is CASSPSASGGVKQFF.